The 14 T cell receptor beta chains given below trace back to one sample, sequenced in a study of T cell repertoires in cytomegalovirus infection. TCRdb re-called the reads through MiXCR, storing one row per CDR3 protein. Here the sample spans around 800,000 distinct CDR3 sequences, over 25% being singletons. These TCRs' antigens remain unknown. The source material was cultured CD8+ T cells from PBMCs, sampled from culture after CMV antigen stimulation. Receptors originate from a human donor in good health (CMV status not recorded). Some clones in this sample may be carry-over from other donors' samples.

In its sample, this clonotype was seen a few times. The rearrangement joins TRBV7-8 to TRBJ2-7; D is ambiguous. CDR3 size: 13 residues. CDR1 and CDR2 from the germline V gene are SGHVS and FQNEAQ. V dropped 3 bases and J dropped 7 bases, with 13 bases sitting between them. CDR3 in amino acids: CASSFQYIGEQYF. In nucleotides, the CDR3 is TGTGCCAGCAGCTTTCAGTACATCGGTGAGCAGTACTTC.

J is TRBJ2-1 and V is TRBV12-3 or TRBV12-4, with 7 bases aligning to TRBD2. The CDR3 contains 14 residues. The V and J ends lost 4 bases and 7 bases, in that order; junction bases with no gene match: 7. The CDR3 nucleotides are TGTGCCAGCAGTTCCCCGCAGCGGGGTAATGAGCAGTTCTTC. It encodes CASSSPQRGNEQFF.

This clonotype has just a few counts. The rearrangement links TRBV7-9 to TRBJ2-1, with TRBD2 identical over 7 bases. The CDR3 runs to 15 residues. The J segment lost 8 bases and the V segment lost 5 bases, leaving 12 bases of the junction unmatched. CDR1 and CDR2 from the germline V gene are SEHNR and FQNEAQ (reference sequence). The CDR3 DNA reads TGTGCCAGCAGCGCCCGACTAGCCCGGCAGGATGAGCAGTTCTTC. It codes for CASSARLARQDEQFF.

This clonotype has at least ten counts. The chain is built from TRBV7-9 and TRBJ1-2, with D perhaps TRBD1 (5 bases). This CDR3 contains 11 residues. Germline V lookup: CDR1 SEHNR, CDR2 FQNEAQ (reference sequence). Here the CDR3 reads CSVVGHYGYTF. DNA of the CDR3: TGTTCGGTGGTGGGGCACTATGGCTACACCTTC.

CDR3 DNA: TGTGCCAGTAGTATGCGGGGGGAGATCTACGAGCAGTACTTC. Amino acids: CASSMRGEIYEQYF. This chain connects TRBV19 to TRBJ2-7; 8 nucleotides align to TRBD2. Germline V gene sequence: CDR1 LNHDA, CDR2 SQIVND (reference sequence). This CDR3 contains 14 residues. The V gene end was trimmed by 3 bases and the J gene end by 3 bases; junction bases not matched to a gene: 4.

The V call is TRBV7-8, the J call TRBJ2-7; TRBD2 is a possible D gene (5 bases). With 5 bases removed from V and 2 bases from J, the gap between germline ends came to 13 bases. Germline V gene data show CDR1 as SGHVS and CDR2 as FQNEAQ. The CDR3 spans 14 residues. This CDR3 is CASSASSGTYEQYV. In DNA, the CDR3 is TGTGCCAGCAGCGCCAGCTCCGGGACCTACGAGCAGTACGTC.

The CDR3 DNA reads TGTGCCAGCAGTTTAGGGAGCGGGGGGTTGGCAGATACGCAGTATTTT. Translation: CASSLGSGGLADTQYF. This chain links TRBV28 with TRBJ2-3; 9 bases map to TRBD2. The germline CDR1 and CDR2 sequences are MDHEN and SYDVKM. This CDR3 spans 16 amino acids. Trimming cost V 2 bases and J 4 bases; bases outside gene matches: 7. Based on the CDR3 plus reference TRBV28 and TRBJ2-3, the full variable domain is DVKVTQSSRYLVKRTGEKVFLECVQDMDHENMFWYRQDPGLGLRLIYFSYDVKMKEKGDIPEGYSVSREKKERFSLILESASTNQTSMYLCASSLGSGGLADTQYFGPGTRLTVL.

This clonotype was counted between two and nine times. The V and J genes are TRBV6-6 and TRBJ2-6, with 12 bases matching TRBD1. After removal of 5 bases from V and 3 bases from J, the junction contained 8 bases not matched to a gene. This CDR3 contains 18 residues. From germline, CDR1 is MNHNY and CDR2 SVGAGI (reference sequence). Here the CDR3 reads CASSHPGQGADGANVLTF. The CDR3 DNA reads as TGTGCCAGCAGTCATCCGGGACAGGGGGCGGATGGGGCCAACGTCCTGACTTTC.

The rearrangement uses TRBV7-2 and TRBJ2-5, with D possibly being TRBD2 (5 bases). CDR3 length: 15 amino acids. V was cut by 0 bases and J by 5 bases, with 13 bases left in between. CDR1 SGHTA and CDR2 FQGNSA come from the germline V gene. The CDR3 nucleotides are TGTGCCAGCAGCTTAGCGCTTGGCAGGAGGGAGACCCAGTACTTC. This sequence encodes CASSLALGRRETQYF.

The genes are TRBV28 and TRBJ2-7; TRBD1 matches at 7 bases. This CDR3 is 15 amino acids long. The trim removed 10 bases at V and 4 bases at J, leaving 16 bases unmatched. Germline lookup yields CDR1 MDHEN and CDR2 SYDVKM. Here the CDR3 DNA reads TGTGCCACCGGTTTGCCGGCCTCAGGGGGATACGAGCAGTACGTC. It is translated as CATGLPASGGYEQYV.

This clonotype has ten or more counts. This chain links TRBV11-2 with TRBJ2-1; D perhaps matches TRBD1 (6 bases). The V and J ends lost 6 bases and 3 bases respectively, with 9 bases between them. CDR1 is SGHAT, CDR2 FQNNGV, per germline. CDR3 length: 13 amino acids. The CDR3 reads CASRRTDYNEQFF. The DNA for the CDR3 is TGTGCCAGCAGGCGGACAGACTACAATGAGCAGTTCTTC.

In its sample, this clonotype was seen many times. This chain uses TRBV7-6 with TRBJ2-7, with 8 nucleotides matching TRBD1. The germline V gene encodes CDR1 SGHVS and CDR2 FNYEAQ. The ends lost 1 base at V and 0 bases at J; junction bases unmatched: 5. This CDR3 has 16 residues. CDR3 sequence: CASSLGQGLSSYEQYF. For the CDR3, the DNA is TGTGCCAGCAGCTTAGGACAGGGGCTGAGCTCCTACGAGCAGTACTTC.

The chain recombines TRBV19 with TRBJ1-1; no clear D. V was pared by 1 base and J by 3 bases, with 12 bases between. Germline CDR1 LNHDA, CDR2 SQIVND (reference sequence). There are 15 residues in the CDR3. CDR3 nucleotides: TGTGCCAGTAGTATAGGCCGCCATATCGACACTGAAGCTTTCTTT. It encodes CASSIGRHIDTEAFF.

The chain carries TRBV27 and TRBJ2-1; 7 bases are a match to TRBD1. Germline values: CDR1 MNHEY, CDR2 SMNVEV (reference sequence). V trimming: 4 bases; J trimming: 2 bases; junction bases outside the gene matches: 8. The CDR3 covers 16 residues. CDR3 nucleotide sequence: TGTGCCAGCAGTTCCCTCCCAAGGGGGCCCTACAATGAGCAGTTCTTC. This translates into CASSSLPRGPYNEQFF.